Shown below are 27 T cell receptor beta chains from a single sample sequenced in a study of cytomegalovirus exposure and HLA in healthy donors. It was with 60 Vbeta and 13 Jbeta primers that the PCR ran. Produced via immunoSEQ multiplex PCR; TCRdb's table is partial and in-frame only. The table records approximately 210,000 clones, roughly 79% of them present only once. Sequences were obtained from PBMCs. The origin of the receptors is a male donor in good health and CMV-seronegative.

V and J are TRBV5-1 and TRBJ1-1, with 9 bases aligning to TRBD1. Germline lookup yields CDR1 SGHRS and CDR2 YFSETQ. V dropped 0 bases and J dropped 2; count of bases not matched to a gene: 2. CDR3 length: 15 residues. The CDR3 region has the DNA TGCGCCAGCAGCTTGGGGGGACAGGGCAACACTGAAGCTTTCTTT. This gives the protein CASSLGGQGNTEAFF.

This clone has only one observation. The chain carries TRBV6-5 and TRBJ1-5; 7 bases are a match to TRBD1. Per germline, CDR1 MNHEY and CDR2 SVGAGI. The CDR3 runs 14 residues. The trim removed 7 bases at V and 7 bases at J, leaving 10 bases unmatched. The CDR3 loop is CASKKGGSYQPQHF. CDR3 DNA: TGTGCCAGCAAGAAAGGGGGCAGCTACCAGCCCCAGCATTTT.

The V call is TRBV11-1, the J call TRBJ2-2; D may be TRBD2 (5 bases). This CDR3 has 18 residues. V gave up 1 base and J gave up 3 bases, with 18 bases separating them. Per the germline V gene, CDR1 is SGHAT and CDR2 is FQDESV (reference sequence). The CDR3 reads CASSLDHFQEEDTGELFF. The CDR3 region has the DNA TGTGCCAGCAGCTTAGATCATTTTCAGGAGGAGGACACCGGGGAGCTGTTTTTT.

This clone appeared a few times. V is TRBV6-1 and J is TRBJ1-6; 9 bases fit TRBD1. CDR1 and CDR2 (germline): MNHNS, SASEGT. This CDR3 is 15 amino acids long. V dropped 2 bases and J dropped 7; count of bases not matched to a gene: 3. The CDR3 region is CASSEMTGGNSPLHF. In DNA, the CDR3 is TGTGCCAGCAGTGAAATGACAGGGGGGAATTCACCCCTCCACTTT.

This chain joins TRBV2 and TRBJ2-7, with 13 positions matching TRBD2. The CDR3 contains 17 residues. CDR1 is SNHLY, CDR2 FYNNEI, per germline. Trimming removed 3 bases from V and 2 bases from J; junction bases left unmatched: 7. The CDR3: CASSEGLAGPAAYEQYF. CDR3 in DNA: TGTGCCAGCAGTGAGGGACTAGCGGGACCAGCCGCCTACGAGCAGTACTTC.

The chain couples TRBV28 to TRBJ2-5; 9 nucleotides agree with TRBD2. CDR1 is MDHEN and CDR2 is SYDVKM in the germline V gene. This CDR3 comprises 15 residues. V shed 3 bases, J shed 1 base, and the junction held 3 bases outside the gene matches. In DNA form, the CDR3 reads TGTGCCAGCAGTTTTAGGACTAGCGCCCAAGAGACCCAGTACTTC. It translates to CASSFRTSAQETQYF.

The V and J genes are TRBV19 and TRBJ1-6; TRBD1 matches at 8 bases. Per the germline V gene, CDR1 is LNHDA and CDR2 is SQIVND (reference sequence). The CDR3 loop spans 15 amino acids. J gave up 7 bases and V 3 bases, and 5 bases lay outside the gene matches. The CDR3 loop is CASSISRGQNSPLHF. DNA of the CDR3: TGTGCCAGTAGTATTTCCAGGGGGCAGAATTCACCCCTCCACTTT.

V gene TRBV5-4 combines with J gene TRBJ1-4; TRBD1 agrees at 7 bases. CDR1 SGHNT and CDR2 YYREEE come from the germline V gene (reference sequence). Trimming removed 0 bases from V and 3 bases from J; junction bases left unmatched: 2. CDR3 length: 15 residues. The CDR3 loop reads CASSLGGTANEKLFF. CDR3 sequence (DNA): TGTGCCAGCAGCTTGGGGGGGACAGCTAATGAAAAACTGTTTTTT. Complete variable domain (other parts from reference TRBV5-4 and TRBJ1-4): ETGVTQSPTHLIKTRGQQVTLRCSSQSGHNTVSWYQQALGQGPQFIFQYYREEENGRGNFPPRFSGLQFPNYSSELNVNALELDDSALYLCASSLGGTANEKLFFGSGTQLSVL.

This clone was observed a single time. This chain links TRBV5-1 with TRBJ1-1; D gene unclear. Germline CDR1 and CDR2: SGHRS and YFSETQ. The CDR3 totals 17 residues. Trimming removed 0 bases from V and 1 base from J, with 16 bases in between. The DNA of the CDR3 is TGCGCCAGCAGCTTGGGATCCCCTCCGGGGTGGAACACTGAAGCTTTCTTT. Its protein product is CASSLGSPPGWNTEAFF.

The chain is built from TRBV25-1 and TRBJ2-3; tentative D call: TRBD1 (7 bases). Germline assignment: CDR1 MGHDK and CDR2 SYGVNS. V shed 6 bases and J shed 1 base, with 11 bases lying between them. The CDR3 extends over 14 amino acids. The CDR3 reads CASSRGAGTDTQYF. Here the CDR3 DNA reads TGTGCCAGCAGCAGGGGGGCCGGCACAGATACGCAGTATTTT.

A few counts support this clone. This chain uses TRBV4-1 with TRBJ2-5, with 12 bases fitting TRBD2. CDR3 length equals 15 residues. The germline gives CDR1 MGHRA, CDR2 YSYEKL. V trimming: 4 bases; J trimming: 4 bases; junction bases outside the gene matches: 4. The DNA for the CDR3 is TGCGCCAGCAGCCTACTAGCGGGAGGTCGAGAGACCCAGTACTTC. As protein: CASSLLAGGRETQYF.

The rearrangement joins TRBV10-2 to TRBJ1-1, with 10 nucleotides matching TRBD1. Germline loops: CDR1 WSHSY, CDR2 SAAADI. The V segment lost 8 bases and the J segment 11 bases; nucleotides outside the gene matches: 14. CDR3 length: 14 residues. CDR3 loop: CASRLGQGSLAAFF. The CDR3 nucleotides read TGCGCCAGCCGCCTGGGACAGGGGTCGCTGGCGGCTTTCTTT.

The rearrangement joins TRBV7-9 to TRBJ2-7; perhaps TRBD1 as D (6 bases). The V end was cut by 3 bases, the J end by 9 bases, with 18 bases between. The CDR3 is 14 residues long. Looked up from germline, CDR1 is SEHNR and CDR2 is FQNEAQ (reference sequence). The CDR3 DNA follows: TGTGCCAGCAGCTTTAGCAGAACAGGGTTTCGGCAGTACTTC. Amino acid sequence: CASSFSRTGFRQYF. Full variable domain (missing parts from reference TRBV7-9 and TRBJ2-7): DTGVSQNPRHKITKRGQNVTFRCDPISEHNRLYWYRQTLGQGPEFLTYFQNEAQLEKSRLLSDRFSAERPKGSFSTLEIQRTEQGDSAMYLCASSFSRTGFRQYFGPGTRLTVT.

The chain recombines TRBV13 with TRBJ1-2; the D gene is possibly TRBD1 (6 bases). This CDR3 region has 13 residues. CDR1 and CDR2 (germline): PRHDT, FYEKMQ (reference sequence). V was trimmed by 6 bases and J by 6 bases, leaving 14 bases between them. Written as DNA, the CDR3 is TGTGCCAGCAGATGGACAGAGAGGGATGGCTACACCTTC. It yields the protein CASRWTERDGYTF.

The chain uses TRBV7-9 and TRBJ1-1, with 9 bases identical to TRBD1. The J segment lost 7 bases and the V segment lost 8 bases, leaving 5 bases of the junction unmatched. CDR1 is SEHNR, CDR2 FQNEAQ, per germline (reference sequence). The CDR3 contains 12 residues. In DNA form, the CDR3 reads TGTGCCAGCTTACAGGGGGCTGATGAAGCTTTCTTT. Translation gives CASLQGADEAFF.

This clone was seen only once. The chain recombines TRBV10-3 with TRBJ1-2; 8 bases line up with TRBD1. Germline trimming cut 4 bases from V and 5 bases from J; bases unmatched to any gene: 24. This CDR3 spans 20 amino acids. Looked up from germline, CDR1 is ENHRY and CDR2 is SYGVKD. This CDR3 reads CAISVPGQETSPQGPYGYTF. CDR3 nucleotides: TGTGCCATCAGTGTACCGGGACAGGAAACCAGCCCCCAGGGCCCGTATGGCTACACCTTC.

This clone has only a few counts. This chain links TRBV7-3 with TRBJ1-1; tentatively, D is TRBD1 (6 bases). The CDR3 spans 15 residues. Germline loops: CDR1 SGHTA, CDR2 FQGTGA. With 5 bases removed from V and 1 base from J, the gap between germline ends came to 14 bases. DNA of the CDR3: TGTGCCAGCAGCCTCGATGGACAGACGAACACTGAAGCTTTCTTT. Protein product: CASSLDGQTNTEAFF.

V gene TRBV5-4 combines with J gene TRBJ2-6; D unresolved. Trimming shortened V by 4 bases and J by 4 bases, and 9 bases separated the two germline ends. Looked up from germline, CDR1 is SGHNT and CDR2 is YYREEE (reference sequence). There are 14 residues in the CDR3. The CDR3 protein is CASSRLLGANVLTF. The CDR3 region has the DNA TGTGCCAGCAGCCGGCTACTAGGGGCCAACGTCCTGACTTTC.

This chain links TRBV29-1 with TRBJ2-2; 8 bases are a match to TRBD1. The germline V gene encodes CDR1 SQVTM and CDR2 ANQGSEA. The CDR3 extends over 14 amino acids. V lost 6 bases to trimming and J lost 0 bases; unmatched junction nucleotides: 3. The CDR3: CSVSGQANTGELFF. CDR3 nucleotide sequence: TGCAGCGTATCGGGACAGGCGAACACCGGGGAGCTGTTTTTT.

The rearrangement joins TRBV9 to TRBJ2-1; the D gene is possibly TRBD1 (5 bases). The ends were cut back, 0 bases at V and 5 bases at J, with 15 bases in the middle. Looked up from germline, CDR1 is SGDLS and CDR2 is YYNGEE. This CDR3 is 16 amino acids long. The CDR3 sequence is CASSVGGSAVNNEQFF. The CDR3 nucleotides are TGTGCCAGCAGCGTAGGGGGCAGCGCCGTTAACAATGAGCAGTTCTTC.

This chain uses TRBV4-2 with TRBJ1-1; D unresolved. The CDR3 is 16 residues long. V gave up 0 bases and J gave up 6 bases, with 17 bases separating them. CDR1 LGHNA and CDR2 YNFKEQ come from the germline V gene. CDR3 nucleotides: TGTGCCAGCAGCCAAGATCAGTGGGAGGGATCATCTGAAGCTTTCTTT. It encodes CASSQDQWEGSSEAFF.

The V gene is TRBV6-5, the J gene TRBJ1-2; 7 bases match TRBD1. Germline V gene data show CDR1 as MNHEY and CDR2 as SVGAGI. The V gene end was trimmed by 1 base and the J gene end by 8 bases; junction bases not matched to a gene: 4. The CDR3 spans 13 residues. CDR3 coding DNA: TGTGCCAGCAGTTACTTTCCAGGGGGAGGCTACACCTTC. It is translated as CASSYFPGGGYTF.

The chain has TRBV7-8 and TRBJ1-2; tentative D call: TRBD1 (6 bases). Looked up from germline, CDR1 is SGHVS and CDR2 is FQNEAQ. The CDR3 totals 18 residues. Trimming took 3 bases from V and 1 from J, leaving 21 bases between them. In DNA form, the CDR3 reads TGTGCCAGCAGCTTGTACTACCCGGACAGTCTATATAACTATGGCTACACCTTC. It encodes CASSLYYPDSLYNYGYTF.

The chain recombines TRBV7-6 with TRBJ1-5; 8 bases are a match to TRBD1. Per the germline V gene, CDR1 is SGHVS and CDR2 is FNYEAQ. CDR3 size: 16 residues. With 5 bases clipped from V and 5 bases from J, the junction kept 11 bases outside the gene matches. This CDR3 reads CASSQGEETGDQPQHF. CDR3 bases: TGTGCCAGCAGCCAGGGGGAAGAGACAGGGGATCAGCCCCAGCATTTT. Filled out from reference TRBV7-6 and TRBJ1-5, the complete variable domain reads GAGVSQSPRYKVTKRGQDVALRCDPISGHVSLYWYRQALGQGPEFLTYFNYEAQQDKSGLPNDRFSAERPEGSISTLTIQRTEQRDSAMYRCASSQGEETGDQPQHFGDGTRLSIL.

The chain couples TRBV4-3 to TRBJ2-3; a weak D match, TRBD1 (5 bases). The CDR3 runs to 15 residues. Germline-derived CDR1 and CDR2 are LGHNA and YSLEER. V was pared by 4 bases and J by 4 bases, with 15 bases between. CDR3 in DNA: TGCGCCAGCAGCCCGAATCAGGGTTTGGCAGATACGCAGTATTTT. This codes for CASSPNQGLADTQYF.

V and J are TRBV4-3 and TRBJ1-4, with TRBD1 as a possible D gene (5 bases). Germline V gives CDR1 LGHNA, CDR2 YSLEER. V dropped 4 bases and J dropped 3 bases, with 18 bases sitting between them. CDR3 length: 17 residues. The DNA for the CDR3 is TGCGCCAGCAGCCTACACGCAGTCGGGACTTCTAATGAAAAACTGTTTTTT. This encodes CASSLHAVGTSNEKLFF.

This clone has a single count. The chain employs TRBV5-4 and TRBJ1-1; tentative D call: TRBD1 (6 bases). Germline CDR1 reads SGHNT; CDR2 reads YYREEE (reference sequence). This CDR3 has 13 amino acids. Trimming took 3 bases from V and 0 from J, leaving 6 bases between them. The CDR3: CASSWGLNTEAFF. The CDR3 DNA sequence: TGTGCCAGCAGCTGGGGGCTGAACACTGAAGCTTTCTTT.